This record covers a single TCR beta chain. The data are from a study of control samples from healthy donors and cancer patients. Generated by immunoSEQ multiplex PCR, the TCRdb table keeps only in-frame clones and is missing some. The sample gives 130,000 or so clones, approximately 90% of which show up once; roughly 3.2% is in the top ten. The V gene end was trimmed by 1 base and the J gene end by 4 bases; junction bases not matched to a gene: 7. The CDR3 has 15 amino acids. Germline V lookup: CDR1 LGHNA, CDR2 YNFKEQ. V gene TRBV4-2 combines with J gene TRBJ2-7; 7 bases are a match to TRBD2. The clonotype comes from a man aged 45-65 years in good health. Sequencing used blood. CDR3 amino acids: CASSQGLGGFYEQYF. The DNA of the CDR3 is TGTGCCAGCAGCCAAGGGCTGGGGGGGTTTTACGAGCAGTACTTC.